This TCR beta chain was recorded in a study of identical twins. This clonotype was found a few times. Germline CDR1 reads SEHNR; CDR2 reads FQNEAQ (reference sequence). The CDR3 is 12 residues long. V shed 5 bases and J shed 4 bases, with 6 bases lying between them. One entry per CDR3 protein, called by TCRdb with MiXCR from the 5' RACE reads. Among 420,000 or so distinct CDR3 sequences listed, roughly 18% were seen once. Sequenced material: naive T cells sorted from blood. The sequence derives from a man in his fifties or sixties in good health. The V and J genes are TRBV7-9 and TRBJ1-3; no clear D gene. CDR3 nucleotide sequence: TGTGCCAGCAGCGCGATCGGAAACACCATATATTTT. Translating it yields CASSAIGNTIYF.